This is a list of T cell receptor beta chains from one sample in a study of CD8 T cells in Susac syndrome. TCRdb redid the calling of the immunoSEQ multiplex PCR reads with MiXCR, one entry per CDR3 protein. The sample has 150,000 to 200,000 distinct CDR3 sequences; roughly 96% are singletons. Sequencing was performed on CD4+ T cells from PBMCs. The source of these receptors is a human donor with multiple sclerosis. CDR3s leave out the opening cysteine and the closing phenylalanine or tryptophan.

CDR3	V
ASTRAGIYGYT	TRBV3-1
ASSPQGQLNTEAF	TRBV12-3/TRBV12-4
ASSAWDSRADYGYT	TRBV9
ASSLGPFHYGYT	TRBV12-3/TRBV12-4
ASSVATGSGANVLT	TRBV9
AWSREQHSTDTQY	TRBV30
ASRSLAVNTGELF	TRBV6-5
SAANEKLF	TRBV20-1
ASSGQGGKDEQF	TRBV6-1
SVERGQHTEAF	TRBV29-1
ASSILQNSNQPQH	TRBV7-8
SAYDRGLETQY	TRBV20-1
ASKSGRSGKTQY	TRBV6-5
ATSPETGTSYEQY	TRBV15
ASSFPPSGSESTQY	TRBV7-8
AWGGGSIQETQY	TRBV30
ASSPGSDRNTDTQY	TRBV7-3
SASGPAGAYEQY	TRBV20-1
ASRDSGTGGGDEQF	TRBV10-3
SAPGWGAQY	TRBV20-1
ASRGGGGYT	TRBV27
SASRGGAIRETQY	TRBV20-1